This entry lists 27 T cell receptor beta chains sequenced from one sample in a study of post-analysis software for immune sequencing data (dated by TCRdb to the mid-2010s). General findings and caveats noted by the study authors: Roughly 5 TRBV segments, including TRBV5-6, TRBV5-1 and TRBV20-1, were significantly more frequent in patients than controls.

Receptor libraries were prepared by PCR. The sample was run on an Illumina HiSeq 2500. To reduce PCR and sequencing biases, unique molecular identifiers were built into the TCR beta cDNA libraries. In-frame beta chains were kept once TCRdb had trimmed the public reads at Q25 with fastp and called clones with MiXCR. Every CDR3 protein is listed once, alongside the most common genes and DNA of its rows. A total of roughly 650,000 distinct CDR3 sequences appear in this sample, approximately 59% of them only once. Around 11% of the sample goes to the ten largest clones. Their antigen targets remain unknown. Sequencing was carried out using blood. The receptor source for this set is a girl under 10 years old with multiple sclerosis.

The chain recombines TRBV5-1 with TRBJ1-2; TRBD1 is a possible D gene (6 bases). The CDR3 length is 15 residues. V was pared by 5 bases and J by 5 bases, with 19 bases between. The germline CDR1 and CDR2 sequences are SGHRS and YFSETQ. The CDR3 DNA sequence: TGCGCCAGCAGTCGGGACGGACAGTCTGAATATGGCTACACCTTC. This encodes CASSRDGQSEYGYTF.

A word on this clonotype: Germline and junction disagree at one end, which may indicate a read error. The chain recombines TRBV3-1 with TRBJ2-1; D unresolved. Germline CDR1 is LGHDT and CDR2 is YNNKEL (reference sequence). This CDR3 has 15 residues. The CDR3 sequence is CASSQVLRPYNEQFF. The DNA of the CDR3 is TGTGCCAGCAGTCAAGTCCTGCGGCCGTACAATGAGCAGTTCTTC.

The CDR3 DNA reads TGCAGTGCACCAACAGGTCACCTCTCCTACGAGCAGTACTTC. Translated: CSAPTGHLSYEQYF. The rearrangement links TRBV20-1 to TRBJ2-7; possibly TRBD1 for D (5 bases). Germline V lookup: CDR1 DFQATT, CDR2 SNEGSKA (reference sequence). The CDR3 runs to 14 residues. V lost 6 bases, J lost 0 bases, and 15 bases lay in between.

Written as DNA, the CDR3 is TGTGCCATCAGTGAGTCAGGGACAGGGGTCGACGAGCAGTACTTC. Amino acid sequence: CAISESGTGVDEQYF. The chain couples TRBV10-3 to TRBJ2-7; TRBD1 aligns across 10 bases. V was clipped by 0 bases and J by 5 bases; unmatched bases: 4. Germline V lookup: CDR1 ENHRY, CDR2 SYGVKD. This CDR3 region has 15 residues.

CDR3 sequence: CATSDQTGSYNEQFF. Here the CDR3 DNA reads TGTGCCACCAGTGACCAGACAGGTTCCTACAATGAGCAGTTCTTC. The rearrangement joins TRBV3-1 to TRBJ2-1; weak D call: TRBD1 (6 bases). Germline assignment: CDR1 LGHDT and CDR2 YNNKEL (reference sequence). Trimming took off 10 bases at V and 1 base at J, with 17 bases between the two ends. This CDR3 has 15 amino acids.

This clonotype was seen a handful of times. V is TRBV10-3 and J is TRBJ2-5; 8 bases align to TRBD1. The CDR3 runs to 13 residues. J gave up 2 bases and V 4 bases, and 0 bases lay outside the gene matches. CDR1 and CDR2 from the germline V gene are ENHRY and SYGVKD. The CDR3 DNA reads TGTGCCATCAGTGGACAGGGGCAAGAGACCCAGTACTTC. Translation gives CAISGQGQETQYF.

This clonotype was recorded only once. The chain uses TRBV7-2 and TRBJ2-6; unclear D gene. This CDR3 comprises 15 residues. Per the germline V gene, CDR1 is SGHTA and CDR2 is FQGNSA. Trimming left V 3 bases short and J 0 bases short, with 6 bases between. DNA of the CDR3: TGTGCCAGCAGCTTTAGGCCCTCTGGGGCCAACGTCCTGACTTTC. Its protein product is CASSFRPSGANVLTF.

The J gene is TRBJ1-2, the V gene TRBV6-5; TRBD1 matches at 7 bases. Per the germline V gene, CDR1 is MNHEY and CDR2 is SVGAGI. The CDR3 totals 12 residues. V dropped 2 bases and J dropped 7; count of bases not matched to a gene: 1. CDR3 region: CASSYGTAGYTF. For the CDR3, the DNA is TGTGCCAGCAGTTACGGGACAGCTGGCTACACCTTC.

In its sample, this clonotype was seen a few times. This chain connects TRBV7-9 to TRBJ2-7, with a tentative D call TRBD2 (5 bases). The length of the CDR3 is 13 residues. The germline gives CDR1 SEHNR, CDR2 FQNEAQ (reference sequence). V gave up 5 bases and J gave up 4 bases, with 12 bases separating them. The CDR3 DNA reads TGTGCCAGCAGCCCTAGAGGAGGATACGAGCAGTACTTC. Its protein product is CASSPRGGYEQYF.

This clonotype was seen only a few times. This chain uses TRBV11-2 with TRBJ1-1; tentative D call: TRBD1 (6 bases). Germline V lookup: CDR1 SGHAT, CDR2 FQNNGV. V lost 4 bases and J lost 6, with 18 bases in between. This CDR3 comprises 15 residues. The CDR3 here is CASSSLQGPAAEAFF. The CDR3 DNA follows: TGTGCCAGCAGCTCCTTACAGGGACCCGCAGCTGAAGCTTTCTTT.

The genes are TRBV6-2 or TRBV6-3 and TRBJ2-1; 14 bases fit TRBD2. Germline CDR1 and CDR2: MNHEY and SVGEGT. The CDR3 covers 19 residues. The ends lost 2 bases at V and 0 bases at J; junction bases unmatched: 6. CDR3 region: CASSYGGTSGGLSYNEQFF. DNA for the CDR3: TGTGCCAGCAGTTACGGGGGGACTAGCGGGGGACTCTCCTACAATGAGCAGTTCTTC.

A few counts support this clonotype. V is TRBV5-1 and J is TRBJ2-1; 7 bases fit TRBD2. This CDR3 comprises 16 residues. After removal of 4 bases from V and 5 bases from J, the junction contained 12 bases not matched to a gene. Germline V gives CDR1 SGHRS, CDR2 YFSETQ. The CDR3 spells CASSPASGGGHNEQFF. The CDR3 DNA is TGCGCCAGCAGCCCGGCCTCGGGAGGAGGGCACAATGAGCAGTTCTTC.

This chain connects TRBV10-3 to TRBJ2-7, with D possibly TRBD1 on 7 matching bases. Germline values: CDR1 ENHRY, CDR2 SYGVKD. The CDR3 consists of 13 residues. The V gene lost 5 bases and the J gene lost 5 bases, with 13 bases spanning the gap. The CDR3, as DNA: TGTGCCATCAGTCCGCGGGACAGCAACGAGCAGTACTTC. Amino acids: CAISPRDSNEQYF.

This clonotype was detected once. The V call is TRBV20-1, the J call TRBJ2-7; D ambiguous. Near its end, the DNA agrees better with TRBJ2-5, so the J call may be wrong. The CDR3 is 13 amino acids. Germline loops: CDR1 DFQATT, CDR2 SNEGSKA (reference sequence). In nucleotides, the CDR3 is TGCAGTGCGTACGGCGTCCTGCTGGAGACCCAGTACTTC. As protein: CSAYGVLLETQYF.

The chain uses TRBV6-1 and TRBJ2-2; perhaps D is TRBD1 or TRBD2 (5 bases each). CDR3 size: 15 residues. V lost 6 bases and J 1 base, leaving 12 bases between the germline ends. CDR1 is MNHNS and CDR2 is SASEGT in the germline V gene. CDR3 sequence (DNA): TGTGCCAGCAGGATGGGACGCCTGAACACCGGGGAGCTGTTTTTT. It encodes CASRMGRLNTGELFF.

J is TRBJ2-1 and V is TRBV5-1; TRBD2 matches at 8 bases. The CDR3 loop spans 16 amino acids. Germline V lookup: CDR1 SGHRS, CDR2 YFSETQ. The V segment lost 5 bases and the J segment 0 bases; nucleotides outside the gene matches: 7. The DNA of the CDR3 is TGCGCCAGCAGGTTAGCGGGGACGAGCTCCTACAATGAGCAGTTCTTC. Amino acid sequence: CASRLAGTSSYNEQFF.

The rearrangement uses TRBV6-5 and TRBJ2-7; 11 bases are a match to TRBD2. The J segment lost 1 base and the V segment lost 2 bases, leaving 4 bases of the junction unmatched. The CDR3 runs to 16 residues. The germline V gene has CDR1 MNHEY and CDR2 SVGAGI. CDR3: CASSYTGTSGSYEQYF. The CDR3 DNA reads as TGTGCCAGCAGTTACACAGGGACTAGCGGATCCTACGAGCAGTACTTC.

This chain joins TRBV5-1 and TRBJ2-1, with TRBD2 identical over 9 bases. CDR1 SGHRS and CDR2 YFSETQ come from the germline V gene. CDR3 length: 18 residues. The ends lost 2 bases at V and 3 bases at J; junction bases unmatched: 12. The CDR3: CASSLDAASGIIYNEQFF. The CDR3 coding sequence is TGCGCCAGCAGCTTAGACGCGGCTAGCGGGATCATCTACAATGAGCAGTTCTTC.

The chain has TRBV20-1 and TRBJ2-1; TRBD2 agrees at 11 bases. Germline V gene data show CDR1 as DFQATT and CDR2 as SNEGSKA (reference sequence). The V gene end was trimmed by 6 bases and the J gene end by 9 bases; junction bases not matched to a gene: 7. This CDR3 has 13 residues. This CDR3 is CSAELLAGGEQFF. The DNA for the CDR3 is TGCAGTGCGGAACTGCTAGCGGGGGGTGAGCAGTTCTTC.

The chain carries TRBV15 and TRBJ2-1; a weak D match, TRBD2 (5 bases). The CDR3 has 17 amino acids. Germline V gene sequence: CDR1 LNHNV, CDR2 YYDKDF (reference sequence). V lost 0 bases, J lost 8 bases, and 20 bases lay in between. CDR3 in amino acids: CATSRDIVTSYLDEQFF. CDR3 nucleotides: TGTGCCACCAGCAGAGATATCGTAACTAGTTACCTCGATGAGCAGTTCTTC.

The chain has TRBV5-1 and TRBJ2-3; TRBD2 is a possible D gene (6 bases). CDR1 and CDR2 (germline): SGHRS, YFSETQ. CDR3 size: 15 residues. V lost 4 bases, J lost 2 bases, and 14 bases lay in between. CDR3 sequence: CASSPPGLYTDTQYF. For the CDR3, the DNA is TGCGCCAGCAGCCCCCCGGGACTCTACACAGATACGCAGTATTTT.

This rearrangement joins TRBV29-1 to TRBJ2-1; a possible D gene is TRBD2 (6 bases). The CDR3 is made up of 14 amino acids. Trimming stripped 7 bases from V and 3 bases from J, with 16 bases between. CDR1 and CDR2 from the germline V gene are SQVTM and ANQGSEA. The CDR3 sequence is CSGSRVGGYNEQFF. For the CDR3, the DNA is TGCAGCGGCTCTAGGGTGGGGGGCTACAATGAGCAGTTCTTC.

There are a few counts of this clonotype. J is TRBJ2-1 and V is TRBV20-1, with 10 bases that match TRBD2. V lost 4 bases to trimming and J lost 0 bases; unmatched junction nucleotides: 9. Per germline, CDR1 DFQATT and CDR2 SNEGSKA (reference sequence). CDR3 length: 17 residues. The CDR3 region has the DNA TGCAGTGCTAAATCTAGCGGGAGACCAAACTCCTACAATGAGCAGTTCTTC. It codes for CSAKSSGRPNSYNEQFF.

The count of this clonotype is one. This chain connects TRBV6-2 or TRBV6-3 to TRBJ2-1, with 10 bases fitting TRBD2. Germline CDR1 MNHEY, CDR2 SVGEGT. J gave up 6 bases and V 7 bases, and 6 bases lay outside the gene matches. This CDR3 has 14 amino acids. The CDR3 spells CASKTSGSLNEQFF. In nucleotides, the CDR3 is TGTGCCAGCAAGACTAGCGGGTCCCTCAATGAGCAGTTCTTC.

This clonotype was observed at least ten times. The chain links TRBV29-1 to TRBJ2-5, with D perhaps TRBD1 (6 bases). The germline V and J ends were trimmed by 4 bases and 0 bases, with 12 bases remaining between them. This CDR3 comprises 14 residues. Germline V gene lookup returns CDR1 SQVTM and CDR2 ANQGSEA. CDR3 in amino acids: CSVVRQDNQETQYF. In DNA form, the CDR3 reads TGCAGCGTTGTCCGACAGGATAACCAAGAGACCCAGTACTTC.

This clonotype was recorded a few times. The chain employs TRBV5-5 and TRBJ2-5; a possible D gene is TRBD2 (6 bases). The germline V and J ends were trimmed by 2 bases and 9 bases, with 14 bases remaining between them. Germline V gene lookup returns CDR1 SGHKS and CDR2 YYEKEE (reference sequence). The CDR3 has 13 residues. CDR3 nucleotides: TGTGCCAGCAGCTTACGGGCCGGGGAGGCCCAGTACTTC. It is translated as CASSLRAGEAQYF.

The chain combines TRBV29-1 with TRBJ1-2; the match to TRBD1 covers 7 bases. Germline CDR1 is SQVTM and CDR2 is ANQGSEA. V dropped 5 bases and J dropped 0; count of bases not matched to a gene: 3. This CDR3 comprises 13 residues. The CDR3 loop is CSVQQGANYGYTF. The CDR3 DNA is TGCAGCGTTCAGCAGGGGGCTAACTATGGCTACACCTTC.